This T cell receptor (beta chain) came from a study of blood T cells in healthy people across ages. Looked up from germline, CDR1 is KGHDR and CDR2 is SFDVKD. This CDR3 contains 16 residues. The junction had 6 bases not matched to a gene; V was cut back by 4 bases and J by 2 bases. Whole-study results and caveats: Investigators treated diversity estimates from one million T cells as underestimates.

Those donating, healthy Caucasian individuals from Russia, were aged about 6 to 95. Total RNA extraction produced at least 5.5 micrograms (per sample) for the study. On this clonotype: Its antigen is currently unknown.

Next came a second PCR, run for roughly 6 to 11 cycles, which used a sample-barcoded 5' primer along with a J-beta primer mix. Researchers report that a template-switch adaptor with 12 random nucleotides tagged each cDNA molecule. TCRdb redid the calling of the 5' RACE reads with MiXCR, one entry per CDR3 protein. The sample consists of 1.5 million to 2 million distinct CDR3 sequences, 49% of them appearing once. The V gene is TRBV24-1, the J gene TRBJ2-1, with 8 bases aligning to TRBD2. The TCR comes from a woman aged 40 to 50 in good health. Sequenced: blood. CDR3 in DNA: TGTGCCACCAGTGACCCCGGGGGGGCAACCTACAATGAGCAGTTCTTC. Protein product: CATSDPGGATYNEQFF.